One sample yielded the 8 T cell receptor beta chains listed below, sequenced in a study of T cells expressing NK-cell markers. TCRdb re-called the 5' RACE reads, yielding one record per CDR3 amino acid sequence without DNA. The listing contains 400,000 to 450,000 distinct CDR3 sequences. Sequenced sample: blood T cells: a sorted CD56 or NKG2C T cell subset, CD4+ or CD8+ T cells, or bulk PBMC T cells (not recorded which). These receptors all stem from a woman aged 18 to 75 in good health.

This chain links TRBV6-6 with TRBJ2-7. Germline assignment: CDR1 MNHNY and CDR2 SVGAGI (reference sequence). The CDR3 covers 12 residues. CDR3 amino acids: CASSPTLDEQYF.

The chain recombines TRBV20-1 with TRBJ2-2; TCRdb calls TRBD1, which cannot be checked without DNA. CDR1 and CDR2 (germline): DFQATT, SNEGSKA (reference sequence). CDR3 length: 13 residues. CDR3 loop: CSASGGPTGELFF.

The chain carries TRBV28 and TRBJ2-5; the D gene TCRdb calls, TRBD1, cannot be checked with no DNA. The CDR3 has 15 amino acids. Germline V CDR1 and CDR2: MDHEN, SYDVKM. CDR3 sequence reads: CASRPQGALQETQYF.

The chain uses TRBV5-1 and TRBJ1-1; TCRdb designates TRBD1, a call that cannot be tested without DNA. This CDR3 is built from 15 residues. The germline gives CDR1 SGHRS, CDR2 YFSETQ. CDR3 loop: CASSLAGDTKGKAFF. Complete variable domain (other parts from reference TRBV5-1 and TRBJ1-1): KAGVTQTPRYLIKTRGQQVTLSCSPISGHRSVSWYQQTPGQGLQFLFEYFSETQRNKGNFPGRFSGRQFSNSRSEMNVSTLELGDSALYLCASSLAGDTKGKAFFGQGTRLTVV.

The chain employs TRBV12-3 or TRBV12-4 and TRBJ2-1; the D call from TCRdb, TRBD2, cannot be confirmed without DNA. This CDR3 region has 15 residues. CDR3 amino acids: CASSVKAGVWVEQFF.

The chain couples TRBV20-1 to TRBJ2-1; TCRdb gives TRBD1 as the D gene, but with no DNA this cannot be confirmed. The CDR3 totals 15 residues. Germline values: CDR1 DFQATT, CDR2 SNEGSKA (reference sequence). This chain's CDR3 is CSARVGGQLYNEQFF.

V is TRBV7-2 and J is TRBJ1-6; TCRdb's D call, TRBD1, is unchecked because there is no DNA. The CDR3 extends over 16 amino acids. The germline V gene encodes CDR1 SGHTA and CDR2 FQGNSA. CDR3 loop: CASSQNPQARGSPLHF.

The rearrangement links TRBV3-1 to TRBJ1-1. Germline V gives CDR1 LGHDT, CDR2 YNNKEL (reference sequence). This CDR3 is built from 12 residues. The CDR3 loop reads CASSQDYTEAFF. Based on the CDR3 plus reference TRBV3-1 and TRBJ1-1, the full variable domain is DTAVSQTPKYLVTQMGNDKSIKCEQNLGHDTMYWYKQDSKKFLKIMFSYNNKELIINETVPNRFSPKSPDKAHLNLHINSLELGDSAVYFCASSQDYTEAFFGQGTRLTVV.